A single sample is the source of the 30 T cell receptor beta chains below, sequenced in a study of blood T cell repertoires in COVID-19. Repertoires were generated with immunoSEQ multiplex PCR, while TCRdb's copy carries only in-frame clones and drops some. The table has some 180,000 clones, around nine tenths seen once. Sequenced sample: peripheral blood. These receptors came from a man between 50 and 59 years old with COVID-19, enrolled during active disease.

The chain carries TRBV27 and TRBJ2-3, with D maybe TRBD2 (7 bases). CDR1 MNHEY and CDR2 SMNVEV come from the germline V gene (reference sequence). Deletions cut 6 bases from V and 4 bases from J, with 11 bases between. The CDR3 sequence is 13 residues long. The CDR3 loop is CASRGGASDTQYF. The CDR3 DNA is TGTGCCAGCAGGGGGGGGGCCTCAGATACGCAGTATTTT.

This rearrangement joins TRBV5-5 to TRBJ1-5; D is unclear. Germline V CDR1 and CDR2: SGHKS, YYEKEE (reference sequence). Deletions cut 1 base from V and 0 bases from J, with 11 bases between. CDR3 length equals 16 residues. The CDR3 is CASSLSLRYSNQPQHF. The CDR3 nucleotides read TGTGCCAGCAGCTTGTCCCTAAGATATAGCAATCAGCCCCAGCATTTT.

This chain links TRBV6-6 with TRBJ2-5; 7 bases fit TRBD1. The J segment lost 4 bases and the V segment lost 6 bases, leaving 5 bases of the junction unmatched. CDR1 is MNHNY and CDR2 is SVGAGI in the germline V gene (reference sequence). The CDR3 consists of 13 residues. The CDR3 reads CASSPQGPETQYF. The CDR3 nucleotides read TGTGCCAGCAGCCCACAGGGGCCAGAGACCCAGTACTTC.

J is TRBJ1-5 and V is TRBV19; 8 bases align to TRBD1. The V gene's germline CDR1 is LNHDA and CDR2 SQIVND (reference sequence). The CDR3 loop spans 14 amino acids. V shed 9 bases and J 6 bases; nucleotides not matched to a gene: 10. The CDR3 region has the DNA TGTGCCAGCAACCCCGGACAGGGTGGTCAGCCCCAGCATTTT. Translating it yields CASNPGQGGQPQHF. The full variable domain, in which reference TRBV19 and TRBJ1-5 provide the parts outside the CDR3, is DGGITQSPKYLFRKEGQNVTLSCEQNLNHDAMYWYRQDPGQGLRLIYYSQIVNDFQKGDIAEGYSVSREKKESFPLTVTSAQKNPTAFYLCASNPGQGGQPQHFGDGTRLSIL.

This clone was seen a few times. The V call is TRBV9, the J call TRBJ1-2; 9 bases match TRBD1. CDR1 is SGDLS, CDR2 YYNGEE, per germline. Unmatched junction bases numbered 2, after V lost 1 base and J lost 1 base. CDR3 length: 15 residues. The CDR3 sequence is CASSVNRGHNYGYTF. In nucleotides, the CDR3 is TGTGCCAGCAGCGTAAACAGGGGGCATAACTATGGCTACACCTTC.

The chain recombines TRBV4-1 with TRBJ1-2, with unresolved D. The V and J ends lost 0 bases and 4 bases respectively, with 12 bases between them. CDR3 length equals 15 residues. Germline assignment: CDR1 MGHRA and CDR2 YSYEKL. The CDR3 bases are TGCGCCAGCAGCCAAGATCTAGCCATAACCTATGGCTACACCTTC. Translating gives CASSQDLAITYGYTF.

The CDR3 region has the DNA TGTGCCAGCAGAATTCAGGGGGCTGACTATGGCTACACCTTC. Amino acid sequence: CASRIQGADYGYTF. The chain carries TRBV6-5 and TRBJ1-2; 8 nucleotides line up with TRBD1. Germline CDR1 is MNHEY and CDR2 is SVGAGI. V was pared by 6 bases and J by 3 bases, with 6 bases of the junction left unmatched. The CDR3 is made up of 14 amino acids.

The chain is built from TRBV7-3 and TRBJ1-1; D remains unclear. Germline V gives CDR1 SGHTA, CDR2 FQGTGA. The V end lost 5 bases, the J end lost 0 bases, and 7 bases lay between the germline ends. The CDR3 has 13 amino acids. CDR3 sequence (DNA): TGTGCCAGCAGCCAAGAGGTGAACACTGAAGCTTTCTTT. This codes for CASSQEVNTEAFF. Drawing the rest from reference TRBV7-3 and TRBJ1-1, the complete variable domain is GAGVSQTPSNKVTEKGKYVELRCDPISGHTALYWYRQSLGQGPEFLIYFQGTGAADDSGLPNDRFFAVRPEGSVSTLKIQRTERGDSAVYLCASSQEVNTEAFFGQGTRLTVV.

The chain's CDR3 is CASSLAGHPNYGYTF. The CDR3, as DNA: TGTGCCAGCAGCTTGGCGGGACACCCAAACTATGGCTACACCTTC. The chain joins TRBV5-8 to TRBJ1-2, with D perhaps matching TRBD1 (6 bases). V was cut by 0 bases and J by 2 bases, with 11 bases left in between. This CDR3 is built from 15 residues. Germline CDR1 reads SGHTS; CDR2 reads YDEGEE.

The rearrangement joins TRBV7-9 to TRBJ2-5, with no clear D. V gave up 1 base and J gave up 3 bases, with 6 bases separating them. The CDR3 consists of 13 residues. Per the germline V gene, CDR1 is SEHNR and CDR2 is FQNEAQ (reference sequence). Here the CDR3 reads CASSLDSKETQYF. CDR3 in DNA: TGTGCCAGCAGCTTAGATTCCAAAGAGACCCAGTACTTC. Complete variable domain (other parts from reference TRBV7-9 and TRBJ2-5): DTGVSQNPRHKITKRGQNVTFRCDPISEHNRLYWYRQTLGQGPEFLTYFQNEAQLEKSRLLSDRFSAERPKGSFSTLEIQRTEQGDSAMYLCASSLDSKETQYFGPGTRLLVL.

This CDR3 is CASSPNAGVPGELFF. CDR3 nucleotide sequence: TGTGCCAGCAGCCCGAATGCAGGGGTCCCCGGGGAGCTGTTTTTT. The chain couples TRBV5-4 to TRBJ2-2, with a possible D match to TRBD1 (6 bases). CDR1 is SGHNT and CDR2 is YYREEE in the germline V gene (reference sequence). The V gene lost 4 bases and the J gene lost 6 bases, with 16 bases spanning the gap. This CDR3 is 15 amino acids long.

This clone occurred once. The chain couples TRBV11-3 to TRBJ2-3; no reliable D call. Germline loops: CDR1 SGHNT, CDR2 YENEEA. This CDR3 has 13 residues. Trimming stripped 5 bases from V and 5 bases from J, with 11 bases between. CDR3 protein: CASSASYQDTQYF. In DNA form, the CDR3 reads TGTGCCAGCAGCGCGTCGTACCAAGATACGCAGTATTTT.

The chain links TRBV5-1 to TRBJ1-2, with 10 bases that match TRBD1. The CDR3 runs 13 residues. Trimming took 3 bases from V and 8 from J; bases not matched to a gene: 4. Germline assignment: CDR1 SGHRS and CDR2 YFSETQ. The CDR3: CASSSGQGMGYTF. CDR3 in DNA: TGCGCCAGCAGCTCGGGACAGGGGATGGGCTACACCTTC.

This sequence joins TRBV7-2 and TRBJ2-5; tentative D call: TRBD1 (6 bases). Germline V lookup: CDR1 SGHTA, CDR2 FQGNSA. CDR3 length equals 17 residues. V gave up 4 bases and J gave up 5 bases, with 23 bases separating them. The chain's CDR3 is CASSSRWAAGARETQYF. The CDR3 nucleotides read TGTGCCAGCAGCTCTCGTTGGGCCGCAGGGGCTAGGGAGACCCAGTACTTC.

This clone appeared a few times. The V gene is TRBV29-1, the J gene TRBJ2-1; D perhaps matches TRBD2 (6 bases). Trimming stripped 4 bases from V and 2 bases from J, with 9 bases between. Germline V gene data show CDR1 as SQVTM and CDR2 as ANQGSEA. The CDR3 spans 13 residues. CDR3 loop: CSVAGDPYNEQFF. In DNA, the CDR3 is TGCAGCGTTGCGGGGGACCCCTACAATGAGCAGTTCTTC.

This clone was picked up a small number of times. The rearrangement joins TRBV2 to TRBJ2-2, with 11 bases matching TRBD1. The trim removed 5 bases at V and 6 bases at J, leaving 2 bases unmatched. The germline gives CDR1 SNHLY, CDR2 FYNNEI. The CDR3 has 14 amino acids. DNA for the CDR3: TGTGCCAGCAGTTGGACAGGGGGCCCCGGGGAGCTGTTTTTT. It is translated as CASSWTGGPGELFF. The variable domain in full, with the rest retrieved from reference TRBV2 and TRBJ2-2, is EPEVTQTPSHQVTQMGQEVILRCVPISNHLYFYWYRQILGQKVEFLVSFYNNEISEKSEIFDDQFSVERPDGSNFTLKIRSTKLEDSAMYFCASSWTGGPGELFFGEGSRLTVL.

This clone was seen once. The chain combines TRBV2 with TRBJ2-3, with 10 bases lining up with TRBD1. The junction had 7 bases not matched to a gene; V was cut back by 7 bases and J by 0 bases. There are 16 residues in the CDR3. From germline, CDR1 is SNHLY and CDR2 FYNNEI. This CDR3 reads CASKAPGQGSTDTQYF. CDR3 coding DNA: TGTGCCAGCAAGGCTCCGGGACAGGGGAGCACAGATACGCAGTATTTT.

The chain couples TRBV25-1 to TRBJ1-4; TRBD1 agrees at 11 bases. Germline loops: CDR1 MGHDK, CDR2 SYGVNS. Trimming removed 4 bases from V and 5 bases from J; junction bases left unmatched: 12. The CDR3 loop spans 18 amino acids. CDR3 protein: CASSARTGGILMNEKLFF. In DNA, the CDR3 is TGTGCCAGCAGTGCACGGACAGGGGGCATTCTCATGAATGAAAAACTGTTTTTT.

At least ten counts were recorded for this clone. This chain joins TRBV15 and TRBJ2-7, with D possibly matching TRBD1 (6 bases). The CDR3 has 14 residues. V lost 1 base, J lost 3 bases, and 10 bases lay in between. Germline CDR1 and CDR2: LNHNV and YYDKDF (reference sequence). This chain's CDR3 is CATSRGQGRYEQYF. Here the CDR3 DNA reads TGTGCCACCAGCAGAGGGCAGGGGCGCTACGAGCAGTACTTC.

The chain employs TRBV19 and TRBJ2-1; D unresolved. The CDR3 totals 14 residues. The germline V gene has CDR1 LNHDA and CDR2 SQIVND (reference sequence). The V end lost 3 bases, the J end lost 5 bases, and 11 bases lay between the germline ends. This chain's CDR3 is CASSMISGHNEQFF. The DNA for the CDR3 is TGTGCCAGTAGTATGATTAGTGGGCACAATGAGCAGTTCTTC.

V and J are TRBV18 and TRBJ1-5; D unclear. The CDR3 consists of 16 residues. The germline gives CDR1 KGHSH, CDR2 LQKENI. Trimming left V 2 bases short and J 0 bases short, with 11 bases between. CDR3: CASSPEGAYSNQPQHF. The CDR3 nucleotides read TGTGCCAGCTCACCAGAGGGAGCTTATAGCAATCAGCCCCAGCATTTT.

This sequence joins TRBV9 and TRBJ2-3; D is unresolved. In germline, CDR1 is SGDLS, CDR2 YYNGEE. Deletions cut 4 bases from V and 3 bases from J, with 21 bases between. This CDR3 comprises 17 residues. The CDR3: CASSPRGDGFFTDTQYF. Here the CDR3 DNA reads TGTGCCAGCAGCCCCCGAGGAGACGGGTTTTTTACAGATACGCAGTATTTT.

The chain links TRBV11-2 to TRBJ2-4; 13 nucleotides match TRBD2. Germline CDR1 is SGHAT and CDR2 is FQNNGV. V gave up 5 bases and J gave up 1 base; unmatched junction bases: 11. This CDR3 region has 19 residues. The CDR3: CASSLGLAGVLGAKNIQYF. CDR3 nucleotide sequence: TGTGCCAGCAGCCTTGGACTAGCGGGGGTTCTGGGGGCCAAAAACATTCAGTACTTC.

This chain connects TRBV19 to TRBJ1-5, with D maybe TRBD1 (5 bases). V was clipped by 6 bases and J by 7 bases, with 10 bases between them. Germline V gene lookup returns CDR1 LNHDA and CDR2 SQIVND (reference sequence). The CDR3 is made up of 12 amino acids. The CDR3 nucleotides read TGTGCCAGTAGCCTCGGGGGGCAGCCCCAGCATTTT. Translation: CASSLGGQPQHF.

The rearrangement uses TRBV11-2 and TRBJ1-1, with D hard to call. Trimming took off 5 bases at V and 0 bases at J, with 7 bases between the two ends. The CDR3 runs 13 residues. Germline V gene lookup returns CDR1 SGHAT and CDR2 FQNNGV. CDR3 sequence reads: CASSPTMNTEAFF. CDR3 in DNA: TGTGCCAGCAGCCCAACTATGAACACTGAAGCTTTCTTT.

This chain uses TRBV2 with TRBJ2-3; D remains unclear. V dropped 7 bases and J dropped 6 bases, with 14 bases sitting between them. There are 13 residues in the CDR3. Germline CDR1 SNHLY, CDR2 FYNNEI. This chain's CDR3 is CASTRLRSDTQYF. The CDR3, as DNA: TGTGCCAGCACCCGACTGCGCTCCGATACGCAGTATTTT. Full variable domain (missing parts from reference TRBV2 and TRBJ2-3): EPEVTQTPSHQVTQMGQEVILRCVPISNHLYFYWYRQILGQKVEFLVSFYNNEISEKSEIFDDQFSVERPDGSNFTLKIRSTKLEDSAMYFCASTRLRSDTQYFGPGTRLTVL.

The J gene is TRBJ1-2, the V gene TRBV30; no reliable D call. The length of the CDR3 is 13 residues. The germline CDR1 and CDR2 sequences are GTSNPN and SVGIG (reference sequence). Trimming cost V 0 bases and J 7 bases, with 12 bases left between them. For the CDR3, the DNA is TGTGCCTGGAGTGTATCCTACTGGAGTGGCTACACCTTC. This gives the protein CAWSVSYWSGYTF.

The rearrangement uses TRBV5-5 and TRBJ2-7; weak D call: TRBD2 (5 bases). This CDR3 is 16 amino acids long. Germline V CDR1 and CDR2: SGHKS, YYEKEE (reference sequence). Trimming removed 0 bases at V and 1 base at J, with 14 bases between. The CDR3 DNA follows: TGTGCCAGCAGCTTGGTGCGGGTGGTAGGTTCCTACGAGCAGTACTTC. It is translated as CASSLVRVVGSYEQYF.

The genes are TRBV9 and TRBJ2-5; 11 nucleotides align to TRBD2. CDR3 length: 18 residues. The junction had 11 bases not matched to a gene; V was cut back by 0 bases and J by 4 bases. Germline V gene data show CDR1 as SGDLS and CDR2 as YYNGEE. The CDR3 protein is CASSVGPLAGGGGETQYF. CDR3 nucleotides: TGTGCCAGCAGCGTAGGGCCCTTAGCGGGAGGGGGTGGAGAGACCCAGTACTTC.

CDR3 sequence: CASSWSPGEGAAFF. In DNA, the CDR3 is TGTGCCAGCAGCTGGAGCCCAGGGGAAGGTGCAGCTTTCTTT. The chain recombines TRBV5-5 with TRBJ1-1, with D maybe TRBD1 (6 bases). V lost 3 bases and J lost 10, with 19 bases in between. The length of the CDR3 is 14 residues. CDR1 and CDR2 (germline): SGHKS, YYEKEE (reference sequence).